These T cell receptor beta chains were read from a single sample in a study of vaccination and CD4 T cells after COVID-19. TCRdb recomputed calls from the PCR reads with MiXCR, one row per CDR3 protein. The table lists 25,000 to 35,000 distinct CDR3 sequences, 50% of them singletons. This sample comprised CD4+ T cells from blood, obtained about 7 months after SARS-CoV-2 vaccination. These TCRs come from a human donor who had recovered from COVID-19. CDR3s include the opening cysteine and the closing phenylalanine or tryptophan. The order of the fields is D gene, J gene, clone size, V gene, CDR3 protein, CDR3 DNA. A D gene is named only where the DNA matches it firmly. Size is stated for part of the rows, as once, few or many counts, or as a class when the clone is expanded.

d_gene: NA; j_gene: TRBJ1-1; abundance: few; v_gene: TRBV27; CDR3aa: CASSWGRNTEAFF; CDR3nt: TGTGCCAGCAGTTGGGGCAGGAACACTGAAGCTTTCTTT
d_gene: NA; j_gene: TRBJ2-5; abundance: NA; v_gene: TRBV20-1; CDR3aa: CSARTGRGSAQYF; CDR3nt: TGCAGTGCTAGAACAGGCCGGGGGAGTGCCCAGTACTTC
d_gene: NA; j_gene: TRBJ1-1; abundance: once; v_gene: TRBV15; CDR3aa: CATSRDPPRVNTEAFF; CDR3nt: TGTGCCACCAGCAGAGATCCTCCAAGGGTGAACACTGAAGCTTTCTTT
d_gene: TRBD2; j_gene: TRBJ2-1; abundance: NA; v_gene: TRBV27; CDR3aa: CASSLGLAGVTSYNEQFF; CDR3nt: TGTGCCAGCAGTTTGGGACTAGCGGGAGTAACCTCCTACAATGAGCAGTTCTTC
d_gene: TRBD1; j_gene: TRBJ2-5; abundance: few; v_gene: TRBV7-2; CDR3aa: CASSSRQGAETQYF; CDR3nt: TGTGCCAGCAGCTCCCGACAGGGGGCGGAGACCCAGTACTTC
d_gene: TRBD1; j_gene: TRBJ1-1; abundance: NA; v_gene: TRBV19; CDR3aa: CASKASQGSTEAFF; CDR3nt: TGTGCCAGTAAGGCGTCACAGGGGTCCACTGAAGCTTTCTTT
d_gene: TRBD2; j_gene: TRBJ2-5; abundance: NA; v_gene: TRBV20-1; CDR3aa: CSAKLREGPQGPQETQYF; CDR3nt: TGCAGTGCTAAGCTGCGGGAGGGCCCCCAAGGCCCCCAAGAGACCCAGTACTTC
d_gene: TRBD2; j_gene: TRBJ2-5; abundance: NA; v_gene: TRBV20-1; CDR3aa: CSARLAGDIQETQYF; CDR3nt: TGCAGTGCAAGACTAGCGGGAGATATCCAAGAGACCCAGTACTTC
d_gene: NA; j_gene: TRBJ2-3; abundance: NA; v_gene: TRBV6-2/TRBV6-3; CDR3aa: CASSYSRGAQYF; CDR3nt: TGTGCCAGCAGTTATAGTCGCGGCGCGCAGTATTTT
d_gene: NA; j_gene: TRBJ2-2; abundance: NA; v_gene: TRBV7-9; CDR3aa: CASRPRQRNTGELFF; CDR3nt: TGTGCCAGCAGGCCTAGACAGAGAAACACCGGGGAGCTGTTTTTT
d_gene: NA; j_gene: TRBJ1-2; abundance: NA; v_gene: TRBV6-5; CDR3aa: CASSYSSTGTVYGYTF; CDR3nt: TGTGCCAGCAGTTATAGCAGTACTGGTACCGTCTATGGCTACACCTTC
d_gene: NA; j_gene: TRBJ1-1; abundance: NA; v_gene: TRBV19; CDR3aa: CASSPRTERNTEAFF; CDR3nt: TGTGCCAGTAGCCCCCGGACTGAAAGGAACACTGAAGCTTTCTTT
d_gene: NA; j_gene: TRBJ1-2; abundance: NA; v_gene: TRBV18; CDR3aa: CASSPAGEGYGYTF; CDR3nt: TGTGCCAGCTCACCCGCAGGGGAGGGGTATGGCTACACCTTC
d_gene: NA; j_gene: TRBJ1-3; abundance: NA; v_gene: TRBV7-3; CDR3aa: CASSPQPGNTIYF; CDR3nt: TGTGCCAGCAGCCCCCAACCTGGAAACACCATATATTTT
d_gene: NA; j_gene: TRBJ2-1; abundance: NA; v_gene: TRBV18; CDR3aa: CASSQQGYNEQFF; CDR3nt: TGTGCCAGCTCCCAGCAGGGCTACAATGAGCAGTTCTTC
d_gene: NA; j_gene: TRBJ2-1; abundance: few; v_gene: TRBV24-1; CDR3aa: CATSGQETTYNEQFF; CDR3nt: TGTGCCACCAGTGGGCAGGAGACGACCTACAATGAGCAGTTCTTC
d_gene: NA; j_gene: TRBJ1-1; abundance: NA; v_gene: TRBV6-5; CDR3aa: CASSYSYLEARGTEAFF; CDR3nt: TGTGCCAGCAGTTACTCGTATCTGGAGGCCCGGGGGACTGAAGCTTTCTTT
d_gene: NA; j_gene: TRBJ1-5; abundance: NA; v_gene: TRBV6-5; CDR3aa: CASSYSSSLGYSNQPQHF; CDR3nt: TGTGCCAGCAGTTACTCAAGTAGTCTCGGTTATAGCAATCAGCCCCAGCATTTT
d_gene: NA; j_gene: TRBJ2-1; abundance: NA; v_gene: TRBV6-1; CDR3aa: CASSEVRRGNYNEQFF; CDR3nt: TGTGCCAGCAGTGAAGTTCGCCGCGGGAACTACAATGAGCAGTTCTTC
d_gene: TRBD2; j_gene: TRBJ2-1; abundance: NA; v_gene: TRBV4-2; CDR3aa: CASSQESGRGNEQFF; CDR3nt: TGTGCCAGCAGCCAAGAAAGCGGGAGAGGGAATGAGCAGTTCTTC
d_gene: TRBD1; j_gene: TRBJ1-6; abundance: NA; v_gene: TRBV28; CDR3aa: CASSLPGGYNSPLHF; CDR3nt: TGTGCCAGCAGTTTACCAGGGGGCTATAATTCACCCCTCCACTTT
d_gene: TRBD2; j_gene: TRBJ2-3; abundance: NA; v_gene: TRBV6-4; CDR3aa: CASSEGTSGSTDTQYF; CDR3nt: TGTGCCAGCAGTGAGGGGACTAGCGGGAGTACAGATACGCAGTATTTT
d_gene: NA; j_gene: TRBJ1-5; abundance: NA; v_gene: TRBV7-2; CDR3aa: CASSSGGDPSNQPQHF; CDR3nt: TGTGCCAGCAGCTCCGGGGGGGATCCTAGCAATCAGCCCCAGCATTTT
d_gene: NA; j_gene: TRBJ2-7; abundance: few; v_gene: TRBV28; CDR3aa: CASSFAGRWTGSLSYEQYF; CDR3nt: TGTGCCAGCAGTTTCGCTGGAAGGTGGACTGGGTCCCTAAGCTACGAGCAGTACTTC
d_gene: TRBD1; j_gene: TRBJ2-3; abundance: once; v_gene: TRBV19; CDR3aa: CASRLGTGTDTQYF; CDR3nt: TGTGCCAGTAGGCTAGGGACAGGGACGGATACGCAGTATTTT
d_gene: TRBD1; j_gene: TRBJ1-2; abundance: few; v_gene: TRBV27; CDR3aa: CASSSLDRARGYTF; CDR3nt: TGTGCCAGCAGTTCCCTCGACAGGGCGCGGGGCTACACCTTC
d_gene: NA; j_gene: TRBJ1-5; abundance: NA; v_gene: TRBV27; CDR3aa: CASSFTGRAQPQHF; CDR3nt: TGTGCCAGCAGTTTCACAGGGCGGGCACAGCCCCAGCATTTT
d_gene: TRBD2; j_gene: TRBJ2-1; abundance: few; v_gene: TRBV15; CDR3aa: CATSGTPLAGKHNEQFF; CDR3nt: TGTGCCACCAGCGGGACACCCCTAGCGGGGAAACACAATGAGCAGTTCTTC
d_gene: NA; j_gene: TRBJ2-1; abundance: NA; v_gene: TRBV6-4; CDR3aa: CASSLRVSSEQFF; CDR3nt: TGTGCCAGCAGTTTAAGGGTTAGCAGCGAGCAGTTCTTC
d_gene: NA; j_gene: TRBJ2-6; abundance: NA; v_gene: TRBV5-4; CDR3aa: CASSRWGLGSGANVLTF; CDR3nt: TGTGCCAGCAGCCGTTGGGGTCTAGGCTCTGGGGCCAACGTCCTGACTTTC
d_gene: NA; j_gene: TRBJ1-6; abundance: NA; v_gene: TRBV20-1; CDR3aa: CSASIGASPLHF; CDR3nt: TGCAGTGCCTCAATTGGGGCTTCACCCCTCCACTTT
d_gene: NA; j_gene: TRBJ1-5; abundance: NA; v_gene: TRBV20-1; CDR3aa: CSASKGINSNQPQHF; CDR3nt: TGCAGTGCTAGTAAGGGGATTAATAGCAATCAGCCCCAGCATTTT
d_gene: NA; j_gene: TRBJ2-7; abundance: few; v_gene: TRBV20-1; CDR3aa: CSATDYTGLDYFPSYEQYF; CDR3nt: TGCAGTGCTACCGACTATACAGGGCTGGATTATTTTCCCTCCTACGAGCAGTACTTC
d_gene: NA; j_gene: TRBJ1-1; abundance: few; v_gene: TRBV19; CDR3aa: CASTVKGSSTEAFF; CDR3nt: TGTGCCAGTACAGTCAAGGGGTCGAGCACTGAAGCTTTCTTT
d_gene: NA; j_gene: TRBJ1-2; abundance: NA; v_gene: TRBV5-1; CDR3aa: CASSSSGTPYGYTF; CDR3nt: TGCGCCAGCAGCTCGTCTGGGACGCCATATGGCTACACCTTC
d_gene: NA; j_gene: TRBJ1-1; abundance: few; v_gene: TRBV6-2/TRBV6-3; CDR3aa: CASSQWRNTEAFF; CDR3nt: TGTGCCAGCAGCCAGTGGAGGAACACTGAAGCTTTCTTT
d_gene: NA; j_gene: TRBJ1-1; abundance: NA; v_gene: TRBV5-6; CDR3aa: CASSTGLGAEAFF; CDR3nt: TGTGCCAGCTCCACAGGGCTTGGGGCTGAAGCTTTCTTT
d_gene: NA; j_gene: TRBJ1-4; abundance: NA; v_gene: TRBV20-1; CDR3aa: CSAPDHRLTKLNEKLFF; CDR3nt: TGCAGTGCCCCTGACCACAGGCTAACGAAGCTTAATGAAAAACTGTTTTTT
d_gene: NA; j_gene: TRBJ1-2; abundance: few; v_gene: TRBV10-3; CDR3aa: CAISATGWGYGYTF; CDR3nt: TGTGCCATCAGTGCCACAGGGTGGGGCTATGGCTACACCTTC
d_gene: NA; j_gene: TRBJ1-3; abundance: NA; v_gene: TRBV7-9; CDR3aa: CASGTGRGNTIYF; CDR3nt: TGTGCCAGCGGAACCGGTAGGGGAAACACCATATATTTT
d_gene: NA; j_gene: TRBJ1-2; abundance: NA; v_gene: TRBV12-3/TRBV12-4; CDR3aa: CASSFGPTSRGYTF; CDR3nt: TGTGCCAGCAGTTTTGGACCGACGAGCCGTGGCTACACCTTC